This T cell receptor (beta chain) was identified during a study of regulatory T cells in long-lasting Graves disease. General study findings and limits: A greater number of public clonotypes (under 3,000) was shared by persistent patients than by new patients (over 900). Favored usage of TRBV28, TRBJ1-2 and TRBJ2-5 was recorded in persistent disease. Rather than thyroid tissue, only peripheral blood underwent study.

In building TCR beta libraries, iRepertoire HTBI primers were used together with Arm-PCR of CDR3 regions. Original processing methods: The samples yielded roughly 60 TRBV and around 13 TRBJ segments. TCRdb independently ran MiXCR on the multiplex PCR reads; one entry per CDR3 protein. The V and J calls, along with clone size, are taken from TCRdb and not from the paper's own processing. The top ten hold 22% of the sample, which has around 400,000 distinct CDR3 sequences, 15% to 19% seen once. This clonotype was recorded many times. The antigen is unknown. Trimming took off 6 bases at V and 9 bases at J, with 20 bases between the two ends. This CDR3 is built from 14 residues. Germline V lookup: CDR1 ENHRY, CDR2 SYGVKD. As for time point: newly diagnosed GD, antithyroid drugs for less than 3 months. Isolated PBMC RNA provided the starting material for the TCR library.

This specimen was peripheral blood mononuclear cells (PBMCs), taken at new diagnosis, from a patient treated with antithyroid drugs. The TCR was taken from a female donor with Graves disease. This chain connects TRBV10-3 to TRBJ1-2; D is possibly TRBD1 (5 bases). CDR3 residues: CAISDPGTGDSYTF. Here the CDR3 DNA reads TGTGCCATCAGCGACCCCGGGACCGGGGATAGCTACACCTTC.